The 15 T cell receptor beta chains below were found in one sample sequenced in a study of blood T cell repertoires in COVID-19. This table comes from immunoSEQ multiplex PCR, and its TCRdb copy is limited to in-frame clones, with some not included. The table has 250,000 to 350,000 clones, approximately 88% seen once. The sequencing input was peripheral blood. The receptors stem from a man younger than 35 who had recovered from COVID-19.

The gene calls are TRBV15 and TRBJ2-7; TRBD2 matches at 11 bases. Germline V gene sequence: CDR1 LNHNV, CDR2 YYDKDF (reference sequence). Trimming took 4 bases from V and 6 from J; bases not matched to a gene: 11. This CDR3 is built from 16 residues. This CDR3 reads CATSTRKTSGKGEQYF. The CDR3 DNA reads TGTGCCACCAGCACCCGAAAGACTAGCGGGAAAGGCGAGCAGTACTTC. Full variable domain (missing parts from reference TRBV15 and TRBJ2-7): DAMVIQNPRYQVTQFGKPVTLSCSQTLNHNVMYWYQQKSSQAPKLLFHYYDKDFNNEADTPDNFQSRRPNTSFCFLDIRSPGLGDTAMYLCATSTRKTSGKGEQYFGPGTRLTVT.

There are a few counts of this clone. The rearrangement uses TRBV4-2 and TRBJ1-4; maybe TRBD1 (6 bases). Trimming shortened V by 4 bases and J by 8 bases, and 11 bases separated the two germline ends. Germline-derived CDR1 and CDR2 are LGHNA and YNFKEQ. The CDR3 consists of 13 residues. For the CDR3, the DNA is TGTGCCAGCAGCCCTCTGGACAGCGAAAAACTGTTTTTT. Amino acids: CASSPLDSEKLFF.

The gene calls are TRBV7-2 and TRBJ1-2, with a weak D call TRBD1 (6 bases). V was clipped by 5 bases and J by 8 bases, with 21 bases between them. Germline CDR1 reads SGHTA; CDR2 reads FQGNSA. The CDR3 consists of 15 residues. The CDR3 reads CASSQYREPTLGYTF. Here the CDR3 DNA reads TGTGCCAGCAGCCAGTACAGGGAGCCAACCCTCGGCTACACCTTC.

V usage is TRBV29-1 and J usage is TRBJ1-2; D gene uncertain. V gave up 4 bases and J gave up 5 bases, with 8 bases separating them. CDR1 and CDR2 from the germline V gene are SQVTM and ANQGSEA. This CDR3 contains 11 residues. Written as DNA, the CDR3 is TGCAGCGTTGTGGCAGAATATGGCTACACCTTC. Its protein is CSVVAEYGYTF.

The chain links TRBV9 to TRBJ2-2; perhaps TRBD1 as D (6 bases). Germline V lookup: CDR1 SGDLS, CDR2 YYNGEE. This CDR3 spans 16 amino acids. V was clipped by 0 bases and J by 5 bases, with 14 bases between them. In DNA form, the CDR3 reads TGTGCCAGCAGCGTAGGCTGGGGGCAAGGGACCGGGGAGCTGTTTTTT. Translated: CASSVGWGQGTGELFF. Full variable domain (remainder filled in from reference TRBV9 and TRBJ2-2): DSGVTQTPKHLITATGQRVTLRCSPRSGDLSVYWYQQSLDQGLQFLIQYYNGEERAKGNILERFSAQQFPDLHSELNLSSLELGDSALYFCASSVGWGQGTGELFFGEGSRLTVL.

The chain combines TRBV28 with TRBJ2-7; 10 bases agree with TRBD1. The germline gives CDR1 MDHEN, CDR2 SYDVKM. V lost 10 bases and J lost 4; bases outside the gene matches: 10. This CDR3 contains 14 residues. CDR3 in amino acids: CATTERTGGYEQYF. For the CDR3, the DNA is TGTGCCACCACGGAGCGGACAGGGGGATACGAGCAGTACTTC.

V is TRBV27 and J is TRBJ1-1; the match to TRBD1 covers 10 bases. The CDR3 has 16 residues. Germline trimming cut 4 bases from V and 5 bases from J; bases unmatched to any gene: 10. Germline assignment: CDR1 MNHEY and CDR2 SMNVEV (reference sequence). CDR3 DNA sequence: TGTGCCAGCAGTTCGACAGGGGGCGGGGGAGTGACTGAAGCTTTCTTT. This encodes CASSSTGGGGVTEAFF.

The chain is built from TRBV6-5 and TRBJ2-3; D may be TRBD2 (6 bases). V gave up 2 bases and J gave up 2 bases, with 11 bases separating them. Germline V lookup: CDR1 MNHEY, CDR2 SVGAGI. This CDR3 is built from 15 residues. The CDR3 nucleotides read TGTGCCAGCAGTTACCGTGGGAGGTCCACAGATACGCAGTATTTT. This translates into CASSYRGRSTDTQYF.

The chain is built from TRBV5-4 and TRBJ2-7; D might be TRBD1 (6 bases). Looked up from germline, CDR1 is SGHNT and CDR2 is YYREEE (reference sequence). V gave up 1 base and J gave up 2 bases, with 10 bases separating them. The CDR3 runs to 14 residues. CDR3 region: CASSLKGDPYEQYF. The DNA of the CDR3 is TGTGCCAGCAGCTTGAAGGGGGATCCCTACGAGCAGTACTTC.

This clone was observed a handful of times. CDR3 nucleotides: TGTGCCAGCAGCTTAAACCCCTCAGGACTAGCGGGAGCATACAATGAGCAGTTCTTC. This sequence encodes CASSLNPSGLAGAYNEQFF. This chain connects TRBV7-3 to TRBJ2-1; 13 bases are shared with TRBD2. The CDR3 is 19 amino acids. Trimming at V came to 1 base and at J to 4 bases, leaving 10 bases not matched to a gene. Germline-derived CDR1 and CDR2 are SGHTA and FQGTGA.

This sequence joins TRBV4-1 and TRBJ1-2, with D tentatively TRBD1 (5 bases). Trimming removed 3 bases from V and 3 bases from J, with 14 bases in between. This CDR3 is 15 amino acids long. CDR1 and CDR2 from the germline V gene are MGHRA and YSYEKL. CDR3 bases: TGCGCCAGCAGCCAGGGGACGGGACTCGACTATGGCTACACCTTC. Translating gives CASSQGTGLDYGYTF.

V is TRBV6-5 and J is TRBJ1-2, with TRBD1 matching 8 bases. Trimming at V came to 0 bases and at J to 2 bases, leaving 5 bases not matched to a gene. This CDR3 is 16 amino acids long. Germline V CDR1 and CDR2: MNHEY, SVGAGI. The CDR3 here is CASSYSRQGWNYGYTF. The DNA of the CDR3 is TGTGCCAGCAGTTACTCGAGACAGGGGTGGAACTATGGCTACACCTTC.

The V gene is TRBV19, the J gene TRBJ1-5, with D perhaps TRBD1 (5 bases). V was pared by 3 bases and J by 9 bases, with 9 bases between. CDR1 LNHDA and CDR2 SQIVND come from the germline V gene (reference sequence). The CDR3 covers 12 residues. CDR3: CASSMGGLPQHF. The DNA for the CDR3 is TGTGCCAGTAGTATGGGGGGTTTGCCCCAGCATTTT.

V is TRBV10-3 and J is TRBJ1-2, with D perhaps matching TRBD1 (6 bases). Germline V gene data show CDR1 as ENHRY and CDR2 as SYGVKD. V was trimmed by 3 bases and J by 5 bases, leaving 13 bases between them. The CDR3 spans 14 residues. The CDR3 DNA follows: TGTGCCATCAGTGATCAGGGGAGTTGGTATGGCTACACCTTC. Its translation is CAISDQGSWYGYTF.

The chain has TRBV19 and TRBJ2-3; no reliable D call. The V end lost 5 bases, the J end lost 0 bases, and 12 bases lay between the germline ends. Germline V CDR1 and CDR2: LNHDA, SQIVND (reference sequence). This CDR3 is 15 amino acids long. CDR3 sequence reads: CASSWSASSTDTQYF. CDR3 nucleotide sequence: TGTGCCAGTAGTTGGTCAGCGTCTAGCACAGATACGCAGTATTTT.